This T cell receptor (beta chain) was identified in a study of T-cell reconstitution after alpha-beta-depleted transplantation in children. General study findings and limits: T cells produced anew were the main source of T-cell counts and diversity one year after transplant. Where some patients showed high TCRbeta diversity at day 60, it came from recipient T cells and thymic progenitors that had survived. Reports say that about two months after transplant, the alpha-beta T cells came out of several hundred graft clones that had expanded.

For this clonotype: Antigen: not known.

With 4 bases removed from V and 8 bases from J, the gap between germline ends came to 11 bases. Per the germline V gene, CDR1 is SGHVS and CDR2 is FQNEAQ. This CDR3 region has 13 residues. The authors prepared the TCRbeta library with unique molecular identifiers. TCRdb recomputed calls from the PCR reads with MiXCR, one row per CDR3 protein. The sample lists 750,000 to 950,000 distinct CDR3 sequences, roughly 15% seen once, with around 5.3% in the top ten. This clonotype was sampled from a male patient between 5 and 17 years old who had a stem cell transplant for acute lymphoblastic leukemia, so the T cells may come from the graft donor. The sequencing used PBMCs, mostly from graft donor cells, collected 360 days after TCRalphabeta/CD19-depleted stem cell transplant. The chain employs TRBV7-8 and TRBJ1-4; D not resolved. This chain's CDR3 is CASSYTGLEKLFF. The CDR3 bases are TGTGCCAGCAGCTACACCGGACTCGAAAAACTGTTTTTT.